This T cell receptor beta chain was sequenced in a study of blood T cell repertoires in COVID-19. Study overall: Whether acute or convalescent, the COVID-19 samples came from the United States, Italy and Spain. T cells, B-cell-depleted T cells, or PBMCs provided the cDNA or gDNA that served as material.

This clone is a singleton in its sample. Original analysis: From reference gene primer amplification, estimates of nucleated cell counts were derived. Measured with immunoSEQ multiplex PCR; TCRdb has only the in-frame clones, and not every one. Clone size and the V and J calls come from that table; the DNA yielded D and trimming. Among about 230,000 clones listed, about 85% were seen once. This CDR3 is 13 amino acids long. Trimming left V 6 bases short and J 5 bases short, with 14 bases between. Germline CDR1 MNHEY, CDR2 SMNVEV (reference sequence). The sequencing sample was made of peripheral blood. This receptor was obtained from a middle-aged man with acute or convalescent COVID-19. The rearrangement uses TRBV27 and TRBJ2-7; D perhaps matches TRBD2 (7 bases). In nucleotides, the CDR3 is TGTGCCAGCAGCTGGGGGGGCGTCAACGAGCAGTACTTC. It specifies CASSWGGVNEQYF.